These 20 T cell receptor beta chains came from one sample sequenced in a study of T cells in Graves' hyperthyroidism and ophthalmopathy. RNA transcripts provided the source from which TCR beta CDR3 regions were amplified. First-round RT-PCR targeting the TCR CDR3 was performed with the HTBI primer set. TCRdb independently ran MiXCR on the multiplex PCR reads; one entry per CDR3 protein. The sample lists 480,000 or so distinct CDR3 sequences; 40% to 50% were seen once. Specimen: peripheral blood or thyroid tissue (not recorded which). These TCRs come from an adult woman with Graves' disease, either hyperthyroidism or ophthalmopathy (not recorded which).

This clonotype appeared many times. This chain links TRBV19 with TRBJ2-2; a weak D match, TRBD1 (6 bases). Trimming cost V 3 bases and J 4 bases, with 12 bases left between them. The CDR3 contains 15 residues. Germline V gives CDR1 LNHDA, CDR2 SQIVND (reference sequence). CDR3 sequence reads: CASSITGQSTGELFF. The DNA for the CDR3 is TGTGCCAGTAGTATCACGGGACAATCCACCGGGGAGCTGTTTTTT.

The chain has TRBV5-1 and TRBJ2-7; D uncertain. Trimming cost V 5 bases and J 6 bases, with 15 bases left between them. Looked up from germline, CDR1 is SGHRS and CDR2 is YFSETQ. This CDR3 has 13 residues. CDR3: CASRSTDPREQYF. DNA of the CDR3: TGCGCCAGCAGATCCACAGACCCGCGCGAGCAGTACTTC.

The gene calls are TRBV7-9 and TRBJ1-2; D remains ambiguous. V lost 2 bases and J 5 bases, leaving 12 bases between the germline ends. The germline CDR1 and CDR2 sequences are SEHNR and FQNEAQ (reference sequence). The CDR3 has 14 amino acids. The CDR3 region is CASSLRAETYGYTF. The CDR3 region has the DNA TGTGCCAGCAGCTTACGAGCGGAGACGTATGGCTACACCTTC.

This clonotype appeared a few times. The chain links TRBV5-5 to TRBJ1-6; tentatively, D is TRBD1 (6 bases). V gave up 2 bases and J gave up 7 bases, with 13 bases separating them. In germline, CDR1 is SGHKS, CDR2 YYEKEE (reference sequence). CDR3 size: 15 residues. The CDR3 region has the DNA TGTGCCAGCAGCTTAGGCAACAGGGAAAATTCACCCCTCCACTTT. It codes for CASSLGNRENSPLHF.

The J gene is TRBJ1-2, the V gene TRBV4-1; 8 nucleotides line up with TRBD1. The CDR3 contains 15 residues. Germline V lookup: CDR1 MGHRA, CDR2 YSYEKL. Trimming removed 1 base from V and 3 bases from J; junction bases left unmatched: 4. CDR3 bases: TGCGCCAGCAGCCAAGTCACAGGGGGAGACTATGGCTACACCTTC. Amino acid sequence: CASSQVTGGDYGYTF.

This clonotype came up many times. The chain recombines TRBV27 with TRBJ1-2; tentative D call: TRBD1 (6 bases). The CDR3 extends over 15 amino acids. The germline CDR1 and CDR2 sequences are MNHEY and SMNVEV (reference sequence). Trimming left V 4 bases short and J 8 bases short, with 20 bases between. The DNA for the CDR3 is TGTGCCAGCAGTTCTGCCCTTCTAGGACAGAGGGGCTACACCTTC. Amino acid sequence: CASSSALLGQRGYTF.

This clonotype was seen repeatedly, ten times or more. The rearrangement joins TRBV20-1 to TRBJ1-6, with 9 bases matching TRBD1. V lost 3 bases and J lost 8; bases outside the gene matches: 8. CDR1 and CDR2 (germline): DFQATT, SNEGSKA (reference sequence). This CDR3 is built from 15 residues. CDR3 loop: CSARFRQGEDSPLHF. The CDR3 DNA reads as TGCAGTGCTAGGTTTAGACAGGGGGAGGATTCACCCCTCCACTTT.

The chain links TRBV13 to TRBJ1-2, with a weak D call TRBD1 (5 bases). The CDR3 runs to 14 residues. V was shortened by 8 bases and J by 7 bases, with 20 bases between the two germline ends. Germline loops: CDR1 PRHDT, CDR2 FYEKMQ (reference sequence). CDR3 loop: CASLEYGGESGYTF. The CDR3 DNA follows: TGTGCCAGCTTGGAATATGGGGGAGAGTCTGGCTACACCTTC.

This clonotype was picked up a small number of times. The chain is built from TRBV5-1 and TRBJ2-2; TRBD2 matches 12 bases. Germline V gene data show CDR1 as SGHRS and CDR2 as YFSETQ. V was pared by 4 bases and J by 0 bases, with 10 bases of the junction left unmatched. The CDR3 runs 19 residues. CDR3: CASSPIGLAGNANTGELFF. In DNA form, the CDR3 reads TGCGCCAGCAGCCCTATAGGACTAGCGGGAAACGCGAACACCGGGGAGCTGTTTTTT.

CDR3 DNA sequence: TGTGCCACCAGCCTGCGGCAACCAGGACTCCAGCCCCAGCATTTT. It yields the protein CATSLRQPGLQPQHF. The chain is built from TRBV15 and TRBJ1-5; no firm D call. CDR1 is LNHNV, CDR2 YYDKDF, per germline (reference sequence). CDR3 length: 15 amino acids. Trimming took 5 bases from V and 7 from J, leaving 18 bases between them.

The chain recombines TRBV7-8 with TRBJ2-2; 7 bases line up with TRBD2. With V trimmed by 1 base and J by 3 bases, 5 bases remained unmatched. CDR1 is SGHVS, CDR2 FQNEAQ, per germline. The CDR3 is made up of 16 amino acids. This chain's CDR3 is CASSLELAIYTGELFF. CDR3 bases: TGTGCCAGCAGCTTAGAACTAGCGATATACACCGGGGAGCTGTTTTTT.

The chain links TRBV2 to TRBJ1-2, with D perhaps matching TRBD1 (6 bases). The V end was cut by 6 bases, the J end by 7 bases, with 15 bases between. There are 13 residues in the CDR3. In germline, CDR1 is SNHLY, CDR2 FYNNEI. The DNA for the CDR3 is TGTGCCAGCAGAGATACAGGGCCTGGTGGCTACACCTTC. This gives the protein CASRDTGPGGYTF.

This clonotype was recorded many times. The V and J genes are TRBV2 and TRBJ1-2; no clear D. CDR1 and CDR2 from the germline V gene are SNHLY and FYNNEI. The CDR3 extends over 15 amino acids. Trimming pared 0 bases from V and 8 bases from J, leaving 16 bases between. Here the CDR3 reads CASSEASYSGRGYTF. CDR3 nucleotides: TGTGCCAGCAGTGAAGCGAGCTATTCTGGTAGGGGCTACACCTTC.

About this clonotype itself: A much larger clone differs from this one at a single base, so this may be a read error. The V call is TRBV29-1, the J call TRBJ1-2; perhaps TRBD1 as D (6 bases). Germline assignment: CDR1 SQVTM and CDR2 ANQGSEA. CDR3 length: 14 residues. The CDR3: CSIETGLLDRGYTF. Written as DNA, the CDR3 is TGCAGCATTGAAACAGGGTTACTAGATCGCGGCTACACCTTC.

This clonotype was detected many times. The chain couples TRBV29-1 to TRBJ2-2, with 12 bases matching TRBD2. In germline, CDR1 is SQVTM, CDR2 ANQGSEA. V lost 5 bases to trimming and J lost 4 bases; unmatched junction nucleotides: 2. This CDR3 is 14 amino acids long. The CDR3 bases are TGCAGCGTTTTGACTAGCGGGAGCACCGGGGAGCTGTTTTTT. It specifies CSVLTSGSTGELFF.

The chain couples TRBV11-2 to TRBJ2-5, with D tentatively TRBD2 (6 bases). The CDR3 runs 14 residues. The V gene lost 5 bases and the J gene lost 4 bases, with 14 bases spanning the gap. The germline gives CDR1 SGHAT, CDR2 FQNNGV. The CDR3 here is CASSTDGSGETQYF. CDR3 coding DNA: TGTGCCAGCAGCACGGACGGGAGTGGAGAGACCCAGTACTTC.

This clonotype was detected many times. The J gene is TRBJ2-2, the V gene TRBV11-1; 8 positions agree with TRBD2. This CDR3 is built from 17 residues. Unmatched junction bases numbered 6, after V lost 3 bases and J lost 0 bases. Germline V gene lookup returns CDR1 SGHAT and CDR2 FQDESV (reference sequence). This CDR3 reads CASSLREERANTGELFF. DNA for the CDR3: TGTGCCAGCAGCTTGCGGGAGGAACGCGCGAACACCGGGGAGCTGTTTTTT.

The chain recombines TRBV29-1 with TRBJ2-7, with D perhaps matching TRBD2 (5 bases). Germline CDR1 reads SQVTM; CDR2 reads ANQGSEA. Trimming took off 7 bases at V and 6 bases at J, with 16 bases between the two ends. The CDR3 is 12 amino acids. In DNA, the CDR3 is TGCAGCGCTAAGAATTGGGCGGGCGAGCAGTACTTC. This sequence encodes CSAKNWAGEQYF.

The chain employs TRBV29-1 and TRBJ1-4, with D hard to call. CDR1 SQVTM and CDR2 ANQGSEA come from the germline V gene. This CDR3 is 12 amino acids long. Trimming pared 6 bases from V and 7 bases from J, leaving 12 bases between. CDR3 bases: TGCAGCGTGGCCGCGGGAGTTGAAAAACTGTTTTTT. It specifies CSVAAGVEKLFF.

This clonotype was seen at least ten times. V is TRBV6-1 and J is TRBJ1-4, with a possible D match to TRBD1 (5 bases). Germline assignment: CDR1 MNHNS and CDR2 SASEGT. This CDR3 contains 14 residues. V lost 2 bases, J lost 6 bases, and 10 bases lay in between. Written as DNA, the CDR3 is TGTGCCAGCAGTGAACCCGGGGGGGATGAAAAACTGTTTTTT. The encoded protein is CASSEPGGDEKLFF.